These T cell receptor beta chains were read from a single sample in a study of early T cells in non-severe SARS-CoV-2 infection. TCRdb reanalysed the 5' RACE reads using MiXCR and keeps one entry per CDR3 protein. The sample gives approximately 64,000 distinct CDR3 sequences, over 4.5% of which show up once; 4.9% is in the top ten. The material sequenced was whole blood. The receptors come from an adult who was a healthcare worker with PCR-confirmed SARS-CoV-2 infection or an uninfected control (not recorded which). The CDR3 runs from the conserved cysteine through the conserved F or W. D genes are given only for firm matches. A row's size may be missing; if present it is once, few, many or a size class.

size: many
V: TRBV10-3
J: TRBJ1-1
D: TRBD1
DNA: TGTGCCATCACCGCCTTGGACAGGGGAAACACTGAAGCTTTCTTT
CDR3: CAITALDRGNTEAFF

size: few
V: TRBV24-1
J: TRBJ2-7
D: -
DNA: TGTGCCACCAGTGAGGTGACAGGCCGGGGCGAGCAGTACTTC
CDR3: CATSEVTGRGEQYF

size: many
V: TRBV20-1
J: TRBJ2-7
D: TRBD2
DNA: TGCAGTGCTAGCTTCCTAGCGGGACAGTCGTACGAGCAGTACTTC
CDR3: CSASFLAGQSYEQYF

size: few
V: TRBV30
J: TRBJ2-3
D: -
DNA: TGTGCCTGGCAAGGTGGGGGGTGGAGCACAGATACGCAGTATTTT
CDR3: CAWQGGGWSTDTQYF

size: few
V: TRBV10-3
J: TRBJ1-6
D: -
DNA: TGTGCCATACGCGGGGCCATTAATTCACCCCTCCACTTT
CDR3: CAIRGAINSPLHF

size: many
V: TRBV6-2/TRBV6-3
J: TRBJ2-5
D: -
DNA: TGTGCCAGCTCAAGAGGTACAGAGACCCAGTACTTC
CDR3: CASSRGTETQYF

size: few
V: TRBV5-1
J: TRBJ2-3
D: TRBD1
DNA: TGCGCCAGCAGCTTGGCCCCTCAAGGGGGCTCAGATACGCAGTATTTT
CDR3: CASSLAPQGGSDTQYF

size: many
V: TRBV24-1
J: TRBJ2-3
D: TRBD2
DNA: TGTGCCACCAGTGATCCAGGACTAGCGGGAGACCTTACAGATACGCAGTATTTT
CDR3: CATSDPGLAGDLTDTQYF

size: -
V: TRBV18
J: TRBJ2-7
D: TRBD2
DNA: TGTGCCAGCTCAACGGGGGGACCCTACGAGCAGTACTTC
CDR3: CASSTGGPYEQYF

size: many
V: TRBV20-1
J: TRBJ2-7
D: -
DNA: TGCAGTGCTAGAGTCTTTAGTAATAGTGGAGAATACGAGCAGTACTTC
CDR3: CSARVFSNSGEYEQYF

size: many
V: TRBV7-9
J: TRBJ2-1
D: -
DNA: TGTGCCAGCAGCTTCTCCTTAGGGGCGGATGAGCAGTTCTTC
CDR3: CASSFSLGADEQFF

size: many
V: TRBV20-1
J: TRBJ1-1
D: -
DNA: TGCAGTGCTAGACCACCTCAGGGGATGACTGAAGCTTTCTTT
CDR3: CSARPPQGMTEAFF

size: -
V: TRBV24-1
J: TRBJ2-2
D: TRBD1
DNA: TGTGCCACCAGGGACAGGGACATCGGGGAGCTGTTTTTT
CDR3: CATRDRDIGELFF

size: few
V: TRBV11-2
J: TRBJ2-7
D: TRBD1
DNA: TGTGCCAGCAGCTCCCGGACAGGGCCCTACGAGCAGTACTTC
CDR3: CASSSRTGPYEQYF

size: -
V: TRBV20-1
J: TRBJ1-1
D: TRBD1
DNA: TGCAGTGCTGCAGGGGGGACTGAAGCTTTCTTT
CDR3: CSAAGGTEAFF

size: many
V: TRBV6-1
J: TRBJ2-4
D: TRBD1
DNA: TGTGCCAGCCGGGACAGGAATAATCCTAAAAACATTCAGTACTTC
CDR3: CASRDRNNPKNIQYF

size: -
V: TRBV11-2
J: TRBJ2-3
D: -
DNA: TGTGCCAGCAGGGGGATCACTAGCACAGATACGCAGTATTTT
CDR3: CASRGITSTDTQYF

size: -
V: TRBV3-1
J: TRBJ1-1
D: -
DNA: TGTGCCAGCACTCCCTGGGGCAGGGAAACAACCTCTGAAGCTTTCTTT
CDR3: CASTPWGRETTSEAFF

size: -
V: TRBV18
J: TRBJ1-2
D: -
DNA: TGTGCCAGCTCACTTGGGACCGCCGTTTATGGCTACACCTTC
CDR3: CASSLGTAVYGYTF

size: many
V: TRBV12-3/TRBV12-4
J: TRBJ2-2
D: -
DNA: TGTGCCAGCAGTTTTCTATTGAACACCGGGGAGCTGTTTTTT
CDR3: CASSFLLNTGELFF

size: many
V: TRBV5-4
J: TRBJ1-1
D: -
DNA: TGTGCCAGCAGCGAGTCGGTCTCGGGGACTGAAGCTTTCTTT
CDR3: CASSESVSGTEAFF

size: -
V: TRBV29-1
J: TRBJ1-1
D: -
DNA: TGCAGCGTCAAGAGGGCAACTGAAGCTTTCTTT
CDR3: CSVKRATEAFF

size: many
V: TRBV5-1
J: TRBJ1-1
D: -
DNA: TGCGCCAGCAGCTTGGGGCAGGGAGGGACTGAAGCTTTCTTT
CDR3: CASSLGQGGTEAFF